This T cell receptor beta chain was captured by sequencing in a study of T cells in women clearing cervical HPV infection. Regarding the study as a whole: A classifier using richness and V gene abundances reached an AUC of around 0.83.

The protocol was immunoSEQ multiplex PCR, while the TCRdb copy is restricted to in-frame clones and leaves out a portion. The sample's table shows some 33,000 clones. Points on this clone: Its antigen is not identified.

The clonotype originates from a woman aged 18 to 69 with a cervical HPV16 infection that either progressed to CIN3+ or cleared (not recorded which). The sequenced sample consisted of blood buffy coat.

The CDR3 spells CSAPRQGIEKLFF. Partial CDR3 DNA: TGCAGTGCTCCTAGACAGGGGATTGAAAAA. The J gene is TRBJ1-4, the V gene TRBV20-1, with 8 nucleotides matching TRBD1. The sequenced fragment ends 3 residues before the CDR3 boundary, so the rest is inferred from the germline J gene. CDR1 and CDR2 from the germline V gene are DFQATT and SNEGSKA (reference sequence). The ends lost 5 bases at V and 7 bases at J; junction bases unmatched: 6. This CDR3 has 13 residues.